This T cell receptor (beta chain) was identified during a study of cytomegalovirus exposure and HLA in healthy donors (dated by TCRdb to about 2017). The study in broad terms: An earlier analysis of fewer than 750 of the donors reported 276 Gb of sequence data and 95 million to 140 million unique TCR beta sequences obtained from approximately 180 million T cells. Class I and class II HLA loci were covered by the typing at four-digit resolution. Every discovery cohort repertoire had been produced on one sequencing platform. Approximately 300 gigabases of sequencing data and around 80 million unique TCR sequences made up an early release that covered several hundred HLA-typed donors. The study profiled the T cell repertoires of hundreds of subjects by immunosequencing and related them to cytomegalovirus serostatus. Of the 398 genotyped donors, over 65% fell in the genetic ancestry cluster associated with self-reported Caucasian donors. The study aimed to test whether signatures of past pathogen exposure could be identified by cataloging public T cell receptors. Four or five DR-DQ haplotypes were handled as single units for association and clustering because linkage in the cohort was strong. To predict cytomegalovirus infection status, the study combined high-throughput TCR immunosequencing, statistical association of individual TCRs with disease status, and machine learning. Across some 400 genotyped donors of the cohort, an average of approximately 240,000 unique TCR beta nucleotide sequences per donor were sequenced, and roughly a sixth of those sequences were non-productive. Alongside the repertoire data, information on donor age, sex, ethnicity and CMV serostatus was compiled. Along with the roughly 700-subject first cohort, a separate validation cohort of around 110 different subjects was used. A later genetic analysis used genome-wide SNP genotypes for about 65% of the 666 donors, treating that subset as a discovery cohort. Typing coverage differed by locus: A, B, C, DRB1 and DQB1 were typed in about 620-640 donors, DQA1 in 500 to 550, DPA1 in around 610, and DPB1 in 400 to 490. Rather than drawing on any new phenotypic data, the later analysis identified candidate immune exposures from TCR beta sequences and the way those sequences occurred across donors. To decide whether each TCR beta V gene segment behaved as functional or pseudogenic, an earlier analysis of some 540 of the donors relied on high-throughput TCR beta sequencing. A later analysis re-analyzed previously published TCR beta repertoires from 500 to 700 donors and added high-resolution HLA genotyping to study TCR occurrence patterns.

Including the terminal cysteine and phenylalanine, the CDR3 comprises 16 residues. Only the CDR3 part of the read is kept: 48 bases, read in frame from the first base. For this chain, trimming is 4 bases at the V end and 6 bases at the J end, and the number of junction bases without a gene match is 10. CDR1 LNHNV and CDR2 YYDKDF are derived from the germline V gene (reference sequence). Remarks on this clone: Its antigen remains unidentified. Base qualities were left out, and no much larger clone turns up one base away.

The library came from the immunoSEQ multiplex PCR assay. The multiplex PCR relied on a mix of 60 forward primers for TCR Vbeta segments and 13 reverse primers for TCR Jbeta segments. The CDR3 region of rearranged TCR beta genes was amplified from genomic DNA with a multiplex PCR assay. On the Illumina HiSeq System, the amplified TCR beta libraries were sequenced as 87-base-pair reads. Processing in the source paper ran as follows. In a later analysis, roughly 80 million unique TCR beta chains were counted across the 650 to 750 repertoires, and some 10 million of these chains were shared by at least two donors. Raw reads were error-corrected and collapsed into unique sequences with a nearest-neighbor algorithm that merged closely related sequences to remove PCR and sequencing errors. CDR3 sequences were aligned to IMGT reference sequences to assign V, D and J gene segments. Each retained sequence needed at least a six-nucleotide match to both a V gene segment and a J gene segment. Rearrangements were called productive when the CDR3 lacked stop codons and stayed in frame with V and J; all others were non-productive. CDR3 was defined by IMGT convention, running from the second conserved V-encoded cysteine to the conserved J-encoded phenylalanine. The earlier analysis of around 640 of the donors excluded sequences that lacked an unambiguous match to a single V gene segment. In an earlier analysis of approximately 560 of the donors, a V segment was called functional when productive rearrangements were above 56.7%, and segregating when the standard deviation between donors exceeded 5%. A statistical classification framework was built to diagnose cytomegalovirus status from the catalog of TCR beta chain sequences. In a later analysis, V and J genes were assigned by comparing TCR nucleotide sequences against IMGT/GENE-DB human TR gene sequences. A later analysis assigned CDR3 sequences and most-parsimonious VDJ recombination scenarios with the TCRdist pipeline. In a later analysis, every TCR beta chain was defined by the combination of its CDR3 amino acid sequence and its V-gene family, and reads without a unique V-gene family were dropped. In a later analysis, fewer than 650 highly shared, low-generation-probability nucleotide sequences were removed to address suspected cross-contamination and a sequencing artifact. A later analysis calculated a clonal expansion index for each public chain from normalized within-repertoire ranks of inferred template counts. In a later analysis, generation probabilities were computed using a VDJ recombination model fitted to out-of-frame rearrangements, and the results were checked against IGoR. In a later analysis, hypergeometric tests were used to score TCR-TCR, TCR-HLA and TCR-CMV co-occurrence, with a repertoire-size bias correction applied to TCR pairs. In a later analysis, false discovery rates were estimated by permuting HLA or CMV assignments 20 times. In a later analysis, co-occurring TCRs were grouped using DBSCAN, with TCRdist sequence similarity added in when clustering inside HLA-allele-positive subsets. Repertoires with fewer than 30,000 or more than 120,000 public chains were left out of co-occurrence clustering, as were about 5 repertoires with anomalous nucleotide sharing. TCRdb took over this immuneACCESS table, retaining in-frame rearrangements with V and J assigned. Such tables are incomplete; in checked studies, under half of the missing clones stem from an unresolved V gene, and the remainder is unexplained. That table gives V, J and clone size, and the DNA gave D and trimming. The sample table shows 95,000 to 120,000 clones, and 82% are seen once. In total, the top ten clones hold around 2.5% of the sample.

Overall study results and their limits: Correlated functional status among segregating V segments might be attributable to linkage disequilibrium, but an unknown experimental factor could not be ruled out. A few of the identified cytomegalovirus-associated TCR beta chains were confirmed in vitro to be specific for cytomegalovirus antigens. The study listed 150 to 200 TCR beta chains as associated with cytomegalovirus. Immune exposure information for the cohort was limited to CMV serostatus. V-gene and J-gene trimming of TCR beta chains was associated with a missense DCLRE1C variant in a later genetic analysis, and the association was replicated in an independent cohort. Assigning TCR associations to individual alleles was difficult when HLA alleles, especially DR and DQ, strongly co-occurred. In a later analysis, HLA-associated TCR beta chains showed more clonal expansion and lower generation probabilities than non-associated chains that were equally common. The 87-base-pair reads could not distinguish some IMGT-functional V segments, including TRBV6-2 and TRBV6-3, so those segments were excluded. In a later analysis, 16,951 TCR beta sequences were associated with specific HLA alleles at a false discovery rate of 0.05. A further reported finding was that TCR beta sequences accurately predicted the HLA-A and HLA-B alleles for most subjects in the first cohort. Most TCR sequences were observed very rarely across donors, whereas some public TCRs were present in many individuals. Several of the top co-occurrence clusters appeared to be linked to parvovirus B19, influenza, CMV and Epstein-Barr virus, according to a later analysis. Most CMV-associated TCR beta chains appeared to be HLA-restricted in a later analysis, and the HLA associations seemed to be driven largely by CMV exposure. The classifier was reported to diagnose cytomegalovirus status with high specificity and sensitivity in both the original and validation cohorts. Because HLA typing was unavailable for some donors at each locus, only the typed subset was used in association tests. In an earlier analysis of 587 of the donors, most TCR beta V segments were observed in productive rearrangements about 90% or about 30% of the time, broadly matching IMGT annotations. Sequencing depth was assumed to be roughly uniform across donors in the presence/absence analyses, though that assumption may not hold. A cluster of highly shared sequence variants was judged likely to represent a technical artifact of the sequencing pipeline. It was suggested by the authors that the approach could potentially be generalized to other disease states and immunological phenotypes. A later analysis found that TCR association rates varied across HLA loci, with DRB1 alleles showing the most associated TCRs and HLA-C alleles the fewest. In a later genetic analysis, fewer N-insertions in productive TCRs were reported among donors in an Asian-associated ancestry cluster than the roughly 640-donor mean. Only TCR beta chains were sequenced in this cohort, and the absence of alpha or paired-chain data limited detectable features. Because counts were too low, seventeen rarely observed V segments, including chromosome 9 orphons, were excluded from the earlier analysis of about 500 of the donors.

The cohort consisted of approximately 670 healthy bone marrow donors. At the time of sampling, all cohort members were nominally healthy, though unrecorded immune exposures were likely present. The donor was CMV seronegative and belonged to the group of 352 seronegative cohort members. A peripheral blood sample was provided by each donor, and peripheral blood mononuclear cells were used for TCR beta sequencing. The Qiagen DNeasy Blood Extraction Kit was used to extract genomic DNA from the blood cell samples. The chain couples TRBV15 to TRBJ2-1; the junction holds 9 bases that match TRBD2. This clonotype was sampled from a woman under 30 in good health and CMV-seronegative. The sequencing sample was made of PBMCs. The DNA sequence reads TGTGCCACCAGCACTAGCGGGAAGGGGTTGTTCAATGAGCAGTTCTTC. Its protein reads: CATSTSGKGLFNEQFF.